This T cell receptor (beta chain) appears in the sequencing data of a study of identical twins. This clonotype has just a few counts. V was shortened by 3 bases and J by 5 bases, with 8 bases between the two germline ends. Per germline, CDR1 SGHRS and CDR2 YFSETQ. The CDR3 covers 13 residues. Using its own MiXCR run on the 5' RACE reads, TCRdb lists one record per CDR3 protein. Of roughly 630,000 distinct CDR3 sequences listed, under 8.5% were seen once; the top ten hold roughly 1.6%. This sample also belongs to another study, concerning yellow fever vaccine responses in identical twins. This second study notes: Twins' vaccine T cell response reportedly gave the appearance of partial convergence and partial personalization.

The sequenced material came from PBMCs. The J gene is TRBJ2-2, the V gene TRBV5-1; D remains unclear. This TCR was recovered from a woman aged 18-35 years in good health. The CDR3 region has the DNA TGCGCCAGCAGCTACATTCTTACCGGGGAGCTGTTTTTT. It encodes CASSYILTGELFF.